Below, 20 T cell receptor beta chains from the same sample are listed, as sequenced in a study of shared clonotypes between healthy human individuals. Clones were read by immunoSEQ multiplex PCR, and TCRdb kept only the in-frame ones, dropping some. This sample yields roughly 2.1 million clones, of which about 92% are seen a single time; about 1.8% belongs to the top ten. Terminally differentiated effector memory CD45RA+ cells were excluded from the naive CD8 cells, which were CD45RO-negative and positively selected for CCR7. The material sequenced was naive CD8+ T cells from PBMCs. Source of these receptors: a man aged 18 to 30 in good health. Some clones in this sample may be carry-over from other donors' samples.

This rearrangement joins TRBV18 to TRBJ2-3; D unresolved. CDR3 length: 16 residues. V gave up 3 bases and J gave up 3 bases, with 16 bases separating them. Germline CDR1 reads KGHSH; CDR2 reads LQKENI. The CDR3 nucleotides are TGTGCCAGCTCACCGCCCACGACGGTGCAAACAGATACGCAGTATTTT. This gives the protein CASSPPTTVQTDTQYF.

The rearrangement joins TRBV7-9 to TRBJ1-2; D might be TRBD1 (5 bases). Germline loops: CDR1 SEHNR, CDR2 FQNEAQ (reference sequence). The CDR3 totals 15 residues. The V and J ends lost 3 bases and 4 bases respectively, with 15 bases between them. CDR3 in DNA: TGTGCCAGCAGCTTGGTAGGGGCGGACCTCTATGGCTACACCTTC. This gives the protein CASSLVGADLYGYTF.

V usage is TRBV7-3 and J usage is TRBJ2-6; D uncertain. The CDR3 has 15 amino acids. CDR1 and CDR2 (germline): SGHTA, FQGTGA. The V end was cut by 2 bases, the J end by 0 bases, with 5 bases between. This CDR3 is CASSLLHSGANVLTF. In DNA, the CDR3 is TGTGCCAGCAGCTTACTGCACTCTGGGGCCAACGTCCTGACTTTC.

DNA of the CDR3: TGTGCCAGCGGGGCGGGAGGGCGGAGAGATACGCAGTATTTT. Protein product: CASGAGGRRDTQYF. V gene TRBV5-6 combines with J gene TRBJ2-3; 9 positions agree with TRBD2. V dropped 7 bases and J dropped 5; count of bases not matched to a gene: 8. Germline CDR1 is SGHDT and CDR2 is YYEEEE. The CDR3 is 14 residues long.

This clone was seen more than once but under ten times. Other DNA sequences in this specimen translate into the identical CDR3. The chain combines TRBV6-5 with TRBJ1-1; D might be TRBD1 (5 bases). The V gene's germline CDR1 is MNHEY and CDR2 SVGAGI. This CDR3 spans 15 amino acids. V gave up 0 bases and J gave up 0 bases, with 8 bases separating them. The DNA of the CDR3 is TGTGCCAGCAGTTACTCTCGACAGTTGAACACTGAAGCTTTCTTT. This encodes CASSYSRQLNTEAFF.

The chain joins TRBV5-1 to TRBJ1-1; D ambiguous. This CDR3 region has 18 residues. Per the germline V gene, CDR1 is SGHRS and CDR2 is YFSETQ. Trimming pared 4 bases from V and 4 bases from J, leaving 26 bases between. The CDR3: CASSRTTLLRTGGTEAFF. CDR3 nucleotides: TGCGCCAGCAGCCGAACTACCCTCTTACGGACGGGTGGCACTGAAGCTTTCTTT.

In regard to this clone: Other DNA sequences from this sample encode an identical CDR3 as well. J is TRBJ2-2 and V is TRBV27, with unresolved D. Germline CDR1 is MNHEY and CDR2 is SMNVEV (reference sequence). The V end lost 3 bases, the J end lost 6 bases, and 5 bases lay between the germline ends. This CDR3 is 12 amino acids long. CDR3 sequence: CASSFGAGELFF. CDR3 DNA sequence: TGTGCCAGCAGTTTTGGCGCCGGGGAGCTGTTTTTT.

The chain joins TRBV9 to TRBJ2-7, with no clear D. The CDR3 has 15 amino acids. V was shortened by 4 bases and J by 3 bases, with 17 bases between the two germline ends. Germline assignment: CDR1 SGDLS and CDR2 YYNGEE. The CDR3 spells CASSPWGTADYEQYF. CDR3 bases: TGTGCCAGCAGCCCTTGGGGAACCGCCGACTACGAGCAGTACTTC.

A single count supports this clone. The chain employs TRBV9 and TRBJ2-1; 10 nucleotides agree with TRBD2. Germline V lookup: CDR1 SGDLS, CDR2 YYNGEE. The length of the CDR3 is 16 residues. Trimming removed 1 base from V and 9 bases from J; junction bases left unmatched: 10. The CDR3 loop reads CASSVLMASGSVEQFF. The CDR3 bases are TGTGCCAGCAGCGTACTTATGGCTAGCGGGAGTGTTGAGCAGTTCTTC.

The chain couples TRBV28 to TRBJ1-5; D unclear. The germline V and J ends were trimmed by 2 bases and 6 bases, with 11 bases remaining between them. The CDR3 loop spans 14 amino acids. CDR1 and CDR2 from the germline V gene are MDHEN and SYDVKM. This chain's CDR3 is CASSLRVPGQPQHF. CDR3 DNA sequence: TGTGCCAGCAGTTTACGGGTACCCGGTCAGCCCCAGCATTTT.

This chain connects TRBV9 to TRBJ2-7, with a tentative D call TRBD1 (5 bases). Between the trimmed V and J ends, which lost 3 bases and 0 bases, there was a span of 10 bases. The CDR3 is 14 residues long. Germline lookup yields CDR1 SGDLS and CDR2 YYNGEE. The DNA for the CDR3 is TGTGCCAGCAGCGCCGAACAGGACTCCTACGAGCAGTACTTC. Translating it yields CASSAEQDSYEQYF.

The chain is built from TRBV19 and TRBJ1-2; TRBD1 might be the D (6 bases). Trimming removed 6 bases at V and 2 bases at J, with 19 bases between. Germline V gives CDR1 LNHDA, CDR2 SQIVND (reference sequence). There are 16 residues in the CDR3. As DNA, the CDR3 is TGTGCCAGTAGCGGAGTCTTAGACAGGCTGAACTATGGCTACACCTTC. Its protein is CASSGVLDRLNYGYTF.

The chain has TRBV4-2 and TRBJ2-2; TRBD2 agrees at 12 bases. The CDR3 is 16 residues long. J was trimmed by 6 bases and V by 2 bases; bases with no gene match: 4. The germline V gene encodes CDR1 LGHNA and CDR2 YNFKEQ. The CDR3 nucleotides are TGTGCCAGCAGCCAACGGCTAGCGGGAGGGGCCGGGGAGCTGTTTTTT. This codes for CASSQRLAGGAGELFF.

V usage is TRBV28 and J usage is TRBJ2-2; D gene ambiguous. The germline gives CDR1 MDHEN, CDR2 SYDVKM. Trimming shortened V by 4 bases and J by 4 bases, and 4 bases separated the two germline ends. This CDR3 is 12 amino acids long. DNA for the CDR3: TGTGCCAGCAGTTCGCGCACCGGGGAGCTGTTTTTT. Translated, it gives CASSSRTGELFF. Based on the CDR3 plus reference TRBV28 and TRBJ2-2, the full variable domain is DVKVTQSSRYLVKRTGEKVFLECVQDMDHENMFWYRQDPGLGLRLIYFSYDVKMKEKGDIPEGYSVSREKKERFSLILESASTNQTSMYLCASSSRTGELFFGEGSRLTVL.

V and J are TRBV29-1 and TRBJ1-2; D unclear. Trimming shortened V by 0 bases and J by 1 base, and 12 bases separated the two germline ends. The CDR3 has 15 residues. CDR1 and CDR2 (germline): SQVTM, ANQGSEA. CDR3 region: CSVEEDPPINYGYTF. CDR3 nucleotides: TGCAGCGTTGAAGAAGACCCTCCCATTAACTATGGCTACACCTTC.

The sample holds one count of this clone. The J gene is TRBJ2-7, the V gene TRBV19, with D perhaps matching TRBD2 (6 bases). CDR1 is LNHDA, CDR2 SQIVND, per germline (reference sequence). This CDR3 has 15 residues. Trimming shortened V by 3 bases and J by 2 bases, and 14 bases separated the two germline ends. CDR3 region: CASSIRRASPYEQYF. The CDR3 DNA reads as TGTGCCAGTAGTATCCGGAGGGCTAGCCCCTACGAGCAGTACTTC. Complete variable domain (other parts from reference TRBV19 and TRBJ2-7): DGGITQSPKYLFRKEGQNVTLSCEQNLNHDAMYWYRQDPGQGLRLIYYSQIVNDFQKGDIAEGYSVSREKKESFPLTVTSAQKNPTAFYLCASSIRRASPYEQYFGPGTRLTVT.

Here the CDR3 DNA reads TGTGCCAGCAGCCTTACACAGGGGATGGGTTCCACTGAAGCTTTCTTT. Its translation is CASSLTQGMGSTEAFF. The chain recombines TRBV27 with TRBJ1-1; 7 bases map to TRBD1. V was pared by 6 bases and J by 4 bases, with 14 bases of the junction left unmatched. The CDR3 runs 16 residues. Looked up from germline, CDR1 is MNHEY and CDR2 is SMNVEV (reference sequence).

Only one count was recorded for this clone. The V gene is TRBV6-1, the J gene TRBJ1-1; D gene uncertain. Germline V gene sequence: CDR1 MNHNS, CDR2 SASEGT. This CDR3 has 14 residues. V was shortened by 2 bases and J by 4 bases, with 11 bases between the two germline ends. The CDR3 sequence: CASSEIGTGTEAFF. Written as DNA, the CDR3 is TGTGCCAGCAGTGAAATCGGCACGGGCACTGAAGCTTTCTTT.

The table lists this clone with a count of one. J is TRBJ2-1 and V is TRBV23-1, with D uncertain. TRBV23-1 is recorded as an ORF, its role being uncertain. CDR3 length: 15 amino acids. Between the trimmed V and J ends, which lost 5 bases and 2 bases, there was a span of 13 bases. CDR3 sequence: CASSIPGQTYNEQFF. CDR3 in DNA: TGCGCCAGCAGTATTCCGGGCCAAACCTACAATGAGCAGTTCTTC.

The chain combines TRBV10-3 with TRBJ2-6; 8 bases align to TRBD1. CDR3 length: 16 amino acids. With 4 bases clipped from V and 2 bases from J, the junction kept 4 bases outside the gene matches. CDR1 ENHRY and CDR2 SYGVKD come from the germline V gene. The CDR3 bases are TGTGCCATCAGTGGACCAGGGGGCGCTGGGGCCAACGTCCTGACTTTC. It encodes CAISGPGGAGANVLTF.